This T cell receptor (beta chain) was sequenced during a study of T cell changes during pregnancy in multiple sclerosis. Only in-frame clones appear in the TCRdb table, and some are missing; sequencing was by immunoSEQ multiplex PCR. The sample records tens of thousands of clones, 85% to 95% being singletons. This clone was seen a handful of times. The CDR3 runs 14 residues. CDR1 and CDR2 (germline): SGDLS, YYNGEE. Trimming removed 0 bases from V and 10 bases from J, with 14 bases in between. The J gene is TRBJ2-1, the V gene TRBV9; D might be TRBD1 (8 bases). The specimen was peripheral blood, collected in the first trimester of pregnancy. This sequence originates from a female donor with multiple sclerosis, enrolled in a pregnancy study. CDR3 nucleotides: TGTGCCAGCAGCGTAGCATACAGGGGGGGCGAGCAGTTCTTC. It yields the protein CASSVAYRGGEQFF.